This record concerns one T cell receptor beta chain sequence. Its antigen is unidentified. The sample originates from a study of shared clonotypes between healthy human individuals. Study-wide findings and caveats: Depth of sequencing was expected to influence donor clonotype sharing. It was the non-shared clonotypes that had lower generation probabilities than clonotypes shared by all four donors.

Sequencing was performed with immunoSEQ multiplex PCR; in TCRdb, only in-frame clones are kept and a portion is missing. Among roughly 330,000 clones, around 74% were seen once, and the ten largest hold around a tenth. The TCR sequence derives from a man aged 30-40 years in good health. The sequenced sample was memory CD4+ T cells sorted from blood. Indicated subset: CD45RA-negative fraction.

The CDR3, as DNA: TGTGCCTGGAGTGTCCTAACAGGGGGCCCGAACACCGGGGAGCTGTTTTTT. Translating gives CAWSVLTGGPNTGELFF. This chain uses TRBV30 with TRBJ2-2; TRBD1 aligns across 9 bases. Germline assignment: CDR1 GTSNPN and CDR2 SVGIG (reference sequence). The CDR3 totals 17 residues. After removal of 0 bases from V and 0 bases from J, the junction contained 5 bases not matched to a gene.